This TCR beta chain was recovered during a study of blood T cells in healthy people across ages. Primed by a sample-barcoded 5' primer and a J-beta primer mix, a second PCR proceeded for 7 to 11 cycles. In TCRdb, the 5' RACE reads were re-called with MiXCR into one record per CDR3 protein. The top ten clones hold roughly 10% of a sample with more than 900,000 distinct CDR3 sequences, just under 30% of them seen once. There are 17 residues in the CDR3. V was clipped by 0 bases and J by 0 bases; unmatched bases: 5. Germline CDR1 LNHNV, CDR2 YYDKDF (reference sequence). This clonotype was counted only a few times. The same data also went into a second study, on T cells of mothers and their children.

The specimen was blood. This receptor was obtained from a woman aged 40 to 50 in good health. The rearrangement joins TRBV15 to TRBJ1-1; TRBD1 agrees at 9 bases. The CDR3 sequence is CATSRDFGQGLNTEAFF. As DNA, the CDR3 is TGTGCCACCAGCAGAGATTTCGGACAGGGGCTGAACACTGAAGCTTTCTTT. The entire variable domain, with the rest obtained from reference TRBV15 and TRBJ1-1, is as follows: DAMVIQNPRYQVTQFGKPVTLSCSQTLNHNVMYWYQQKSSQAPKLLFHYYDKDFNNEADTPDNFQSRRPNTSFCFLDIRSPGLGDTAMYLCATSRDFGQGLNTEAFFGQGTRLTVV.